Following are 14 T cell receptor beta chains from one sample sequenced in a study of T cells in women clearing cervical HPV infection. TCRdb's table, derived via immunoSEQ multiplex PCR, lists solely in-frame clones and lacks some. In total, the table holds 35,000 to 45,000 clones. Sequenced material: blood buffy coat. The receptors were gathered from a woman aged 18-70 years with a cervical HPV16 infection that either progressed to CIN3+ or cleared (not recorded which).

A note on this clone: The read stops 3 residues short of the end of the CDR3; the missing end is completed from the germline J gene. The J gene is TRBJ1-4, the V gene TRBV7-9; 10 bases are shared with TRBD1. The ends lost 3 bases at V and 8 bases at J; junction bases unmatched: 6. Germline CDR1 SEHNR, CDR2 FQNEAQ (reference sequence). This CDR3 region has 15 residues. The covered CDR3 bases are TGTGCCAGCAGCTTCGGACAGGGGGTCCGAGAAAAA. This codes for CASSFGQGVREK. The entire CDR3 reads CASSFGQGVREKLFF. The full variable domain, with the rest looked up from reference TRBV7-9 and TRBJ1-4, is DTGVSQNPRHKITKRGQNVTFRCDPISEHNRLYWYRQTLGQGPEFLTYFQNEAQLEKSRLLSDRFSAERPKGSFSTLEIQRTEQGDSAMYLCASSFGQGVREKLFFGSGTQLSVL.

A remark on this clone: The read ends 3 residues before the CDR3 terminus; that terminus is restored from the germline J gene. The V gene is TRBV5-1, the J gene TRBJ1-6, with no clear D. The CDR3 runs 13 residues. The germline gives CDR1 SGHRS, CDR2 YFSETQ. V lost 1 base and J 6 bases, leaving 5 bases between the germline ends. Here the CDR3 reads CASSLSLNSPLHF. The sequenced part of the CDR3 DNA is TGCGCCAGCAGCTTGTCCCTTAATTCACCC.

The CDR3 region is CASSIEQLNTEAFF. The sequenced CDR3 bases are TGTGCCAGTAGTATAGAACAGCTGAACACTGAA. This chain uses TRBV19 with TRBJ1-1; unclear D gene. The CDR3 extends 3 residues past the end of the read, so its final part is completed from the germline J gene. The germline V gene encodes CDR1 LNHDA and CDR2 SQIVND (reference sequence). Trimming shortened V by 0 bases and J by 0 bases, and 5 bases separated the two germline ends. This CDR3 has 14 residues.

Note on this clone: From the germline J gene comes the end of the CDR3, since the read stops 3 residues before it. The rearrangement uses TRBV13 and TRBJ2-3; 9 positions match TRBD2. Germline V gene data show CDR1 as PRHDT and CDR2 as FYEKMQ (reference sequence). V shed 5 bases and J 2 bases; nucleotides not matched to a gene: 2. CDR3 size: 14 residues. Partial CDR3 DNA: TGTGCCAGCAGCCGACTAGCGGTCACAGATACG. Translation: CASSRLAVTDT. In full, the CDR3 reads CASSRLAVTDTQYF.

Worth noting for this clone: The observed sequence ends 3 residues before the CDR3 terminus, with the missing tail filled in from the germline J gene. The chain links TRBV7-6 to TRBJ2-1; TRBD1 aligns across 9 bases. The CDR3 length is 15 residues. CDR1 and CDR2 from the germline V gene are SGHVS and FNYEAQ. V trimming: 3 bases; J trimming: 4 bases; junction bases outside the gene matches: 4. The CDR3 loop is CASSFPGTGYNEQFF. Partial CDR3 DNA: TGTGCCAGCAGCTTTCCCGGGACAGGGTACAATGAG.

Worth noting for this clone: Read sequence stops 3 residues before the CDR3 end, and the germline J gene provides the missing end. This chain connects TRBV4-2 to TRBJ1-6; possible D gene TRBD1, 5 bases. The CDR3 has 19 amino acids. The germline CDR1 and CDR2 sequences are LGHNA and YNFKEQ. With 0 bases removed from V and 7 bases from J, the gap between germline ends came to 22 bases. The CDR3 loop reads CASSQEGVGPGSGNSPLHF. Partial CDR3 DNA: TGTGCCAGCAGCCAAGAAGGGGTGGGGCCCGGGAGTGGGAATTCACCC.

Turning to this clone: From the germline J gene comes the end of the CDR3, since the read stops 3 residues before it. This chain connects TRBV7-3 to TRBJ1-1, with a possible D match to TRBD1 (6 bases). Trimming pared 1 base from V and 0 bases from J, leaving 30 bases between. The CDR3 has 22 residues. The germline CDR1 and CDR2 sequences are SGHTA and FQGTGA. CDR3 amino acids: CASSLIWGFGLGAISLNTEAFF. The sequenced CDR3 bases are TGTGCCAGCAGCTTAATTTGGGGTTTTGGGTTGGGGGCGATCTCCTTGAACACTGAA.

Note on this clone: Read coverage stops 3 residues before the CDR3 terminus; the germline J gene supplies the remainder. The chain couples TRBV7-6 to TRBJ1-2; TRBD1 might be the D (5 bases). This CDR3 is built from 16 residues. Germline V lookup: CDR1 SGHVS, CDR2 FNYEAQ. Incomplete CDR3 DNA: TGTGCCAGCAGCTTAGCGGGGGGATATGGCAAAAACATC. Translating it yields CASSLAGGYGKNI. The CDR3, in full, reads CASSLAGGYGKNIYTF. The whole variable domain, remainder taken from reference TRBV7-6 and TRBJ1-2, is GAGVSQSPRYKVTKRGQDVALRCDPISGHVSLYWYRQALGQGPEFLTYFNYEAQQDKSGLPNDRFSAERPEGSISTLTIQRTEQRDSAMYRCASSLAGGYGKNIYTFGSGTRLTVV.

With respect to this clone: The read is 3 residues too short to cover the CDR3 end, so that end is filled in from the germline J gene. This chain connects TRBV7-2 to TRBJ2-1; 7 bases align to TRBD1. V shed 6 bases, J shed 5 bases, and the junction held 10 bases outside the gene matches. Germline-derived CDR1 and CDR2 are SGHTA and FQGNSA. The CDR3 covers 15 residues. CDR3 DNA, as far as it was read: TGTGCCAGCAGTCGATCAGGGGGATCCCACAATGAG. Its translation: CASSRSGGSHNE. The whole CDR3 protein is CASSRSGGSHNEQFF.

CDR3 in amino acids: CASTDRYNDYTF. The CDR3 DNA, read in part, is TGTGCCAGTACCGACAGATACAATGAC. This chain uses TRBV19 with TRBJ1-2; a possible D gene is TRBD1 (5 bases). The sequence runs out 3 residues before the end of the CDR3; the remainder is reconstructed from the germline J gene. The germline V gene encodes CDR1 LNHDA and CDR2 SQIVND (reference sequence). The CDR3 contains 12 residues.

With regard to this clone: The CDR3 end lies 3 residues beyond the end of the read and is filled in from the germline J gene. This chain uses TRBV13 with TRBJ2-3, with 14 bases identical to TRBD2. Germline loops: CDR1 PRHDT, CDR2 FYEKMQ (reference sequence). The CDR3 spans 17 residues. V was pared by 5 bases and J by 4 bases, with 8 bases of the junction left unmatched. The CDR3 sequence is CASSPGTSGRGSDTQYF. The sequenced part of the CDR3 DNA is TGTGCCAGCAGCCCAGGGACTAGCGGGAGAGGGTCAGATACG. The whole variable domain, remainder taken from reference TRBV13 and TRBJ2-3, is AAGVIQSPRHLIKEKRETATLKCYPIPRHDTVYWYQQGPGQDPQFLISFYEKMQSDKGSIPDRFSAQQFSDYHSELNMSSLELGDSALYFCASSPGTSGRGSDTQYFGPGTRLTVL.

The CDR3 here is CASSLSPGTGDYTF. The CDR3 bases that were read are TGTGCCAGCAGCTTATCCCCGGGGACAGGCGAC. This chain connects TRBV7-9 to TRBJ1-2; 8 positions match TRBD1. The read comes to an end 3 residues before the CDR3 does, leaving the germline J gene to fill in the end. The CDR3 spans 14 residues. Germline lookup yields CDR1 SEHNR and CDR2 FQNEAQ (reference sequence).

With respect to this clone: The missing CDR3 end, 3 residues past where the read stops, is filled in from the germline J gene. The chain links TRBV6-1 to TRBJ1-5; D gene unclear. The CDR3 extends over 15 amino acids. V lost 3 bases and J 3 bases, leaving 12 bases between the germline ends. CDR1 is MNHNS and CDR2 is SASEGT in the germline V gene. CDR3 sequence: CASSDDQVTNQPQHF. CDR3 DNA (partial): TGTGCCAGCAGTGATGATCAGGTGACCAATCAGCCC.

For this clone: The observed sequence ends 3 residues before the CDR3 terminus, with the missing tail filled in from the germline J gene. The rearrangement uses TRBV2 and TRBJ1-4, with D hard to call. CDR1 is SNHLY and CDR2 is FYNNEI in the germline V gene. This CDR3 has 15 residues. CDR3 DNA, as far as it was read: TGTGCCAGCAGTGAGGAGGCTCTCCCGGGGTCACCA. Amino acid sequence: CASSEEALPGSP. The full CDR3 is CASSEEALPGSPLFF. The full variable domain, its missing parts supplied by reference TRBV2 and TRBJ1-4, is EPEVTQTPSHQVTQMGQEVILRCVPISNHLYFYWYRQILGQKVEFLVSFYNNEISEKSEIFDDQFSVERPDGSNFTLKIRSTKLEDSAMYFCASSEEALPGSPLFFGSGTQLSVL.